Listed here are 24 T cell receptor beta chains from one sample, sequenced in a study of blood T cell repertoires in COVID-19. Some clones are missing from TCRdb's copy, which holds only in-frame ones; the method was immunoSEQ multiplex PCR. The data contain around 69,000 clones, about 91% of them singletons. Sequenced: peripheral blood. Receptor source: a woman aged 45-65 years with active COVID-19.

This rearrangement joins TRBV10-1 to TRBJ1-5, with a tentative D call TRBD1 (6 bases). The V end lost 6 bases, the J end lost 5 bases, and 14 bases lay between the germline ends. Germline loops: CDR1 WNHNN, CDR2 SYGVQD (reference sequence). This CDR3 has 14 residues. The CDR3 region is CASSADRSDQPQHF. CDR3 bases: TGCGCCAGCAGCGCTGACAGGTCTGATCAGCCCCAGCATTTT.

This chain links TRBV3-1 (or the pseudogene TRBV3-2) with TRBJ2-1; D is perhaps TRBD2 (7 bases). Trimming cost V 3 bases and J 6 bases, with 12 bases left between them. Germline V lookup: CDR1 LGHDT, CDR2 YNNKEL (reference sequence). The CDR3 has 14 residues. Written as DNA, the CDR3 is TGTGCCAGCAGCCACCACAGGGAGGGCAATGAGCAGTTCTTC. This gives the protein CASSHHREGNEQFF.

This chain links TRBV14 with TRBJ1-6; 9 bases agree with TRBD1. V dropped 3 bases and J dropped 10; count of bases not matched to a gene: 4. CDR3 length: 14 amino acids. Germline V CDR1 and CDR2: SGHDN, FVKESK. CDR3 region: CASSQPGTGSPLHF. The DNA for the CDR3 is TGTGCCAGCAGCCAGCCCGGGACAGGGTCACCCCTCCACTTT. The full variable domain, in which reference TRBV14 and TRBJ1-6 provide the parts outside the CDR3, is EAGVTQFPSHSVIEKGQTVTLRCDPISGHDNLYWYRRVMGKEIKFLLHFVKESKQDESGMPNNRFLAERTGGTYSTLKVQPAELEDSGVYFCASSQPGTGSPLHFGNGTRLTVT.

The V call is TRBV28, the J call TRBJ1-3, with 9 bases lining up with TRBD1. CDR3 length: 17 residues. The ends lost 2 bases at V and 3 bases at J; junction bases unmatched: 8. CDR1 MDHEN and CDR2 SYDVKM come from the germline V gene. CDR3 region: CASSLGGTGIIGNTIYF. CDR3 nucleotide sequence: TGTGCCAGCAGTTTAGGAGGGACAGGGATAATTGGAAACACCATATATTTT.

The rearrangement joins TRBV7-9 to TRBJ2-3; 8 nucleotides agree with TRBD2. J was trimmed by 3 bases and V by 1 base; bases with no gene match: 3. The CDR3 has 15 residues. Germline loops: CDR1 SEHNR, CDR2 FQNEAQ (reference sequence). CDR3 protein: CASSLGASGTDTQYF. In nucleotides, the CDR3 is TGTGCCAGCAGCTTAGGGGCTAGCGGGACAGATACGCAGTATTTT.

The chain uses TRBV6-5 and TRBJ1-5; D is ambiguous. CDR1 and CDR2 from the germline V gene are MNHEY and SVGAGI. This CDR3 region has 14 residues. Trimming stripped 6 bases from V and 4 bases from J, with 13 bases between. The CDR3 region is CASSPHGVNQPQHF. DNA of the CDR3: TGTGCCAGCAGCCCCCACGGAGTGAATCAGCCCCAGCATTTT.

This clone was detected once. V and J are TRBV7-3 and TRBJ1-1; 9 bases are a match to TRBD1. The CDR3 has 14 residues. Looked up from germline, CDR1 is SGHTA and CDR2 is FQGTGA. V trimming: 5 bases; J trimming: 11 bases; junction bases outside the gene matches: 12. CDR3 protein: CASSPGPQGASAFF. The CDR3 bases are TGTGCCAGCAGCCCCGGTCCACAGGGGGCCTCGGCTTTCTTT.

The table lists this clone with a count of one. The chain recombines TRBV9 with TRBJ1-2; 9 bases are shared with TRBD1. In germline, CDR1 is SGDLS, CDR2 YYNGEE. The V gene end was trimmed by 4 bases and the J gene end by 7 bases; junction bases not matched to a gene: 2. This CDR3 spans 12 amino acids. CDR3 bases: TGTGCCAGCAGCCCGACAGGGGGTGGCTACACCTTC. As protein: CASSPTGGGYTF.

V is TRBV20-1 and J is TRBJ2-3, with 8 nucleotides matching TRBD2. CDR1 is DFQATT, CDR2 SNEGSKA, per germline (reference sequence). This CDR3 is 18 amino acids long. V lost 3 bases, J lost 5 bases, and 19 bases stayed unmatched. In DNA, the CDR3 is TGCAGTGCTAGTCGGGCCACGCTAGCGGGTCCCCATGGAGATACGCAGTATTTT. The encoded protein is CSASRATLAGPHGDTQYF.

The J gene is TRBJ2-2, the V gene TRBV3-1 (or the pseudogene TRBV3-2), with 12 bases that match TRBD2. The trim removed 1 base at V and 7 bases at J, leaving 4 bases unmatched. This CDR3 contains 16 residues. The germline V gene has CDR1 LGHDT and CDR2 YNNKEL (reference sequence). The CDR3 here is CASSQGTSGIVGELFF. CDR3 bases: TGTGCCAGCAGCCAAGGGACTAGCGGGATTGTCGGGGAGCTGTTTTTT.

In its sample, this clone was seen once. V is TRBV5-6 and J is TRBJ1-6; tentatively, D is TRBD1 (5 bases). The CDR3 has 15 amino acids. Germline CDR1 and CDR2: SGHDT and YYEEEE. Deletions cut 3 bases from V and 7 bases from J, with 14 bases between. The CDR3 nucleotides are TGTGCCAGCAGCTGGGATGAGGACACGAATTCACCCCTCCACTTT. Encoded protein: CASSWDEDTNSPLHF.

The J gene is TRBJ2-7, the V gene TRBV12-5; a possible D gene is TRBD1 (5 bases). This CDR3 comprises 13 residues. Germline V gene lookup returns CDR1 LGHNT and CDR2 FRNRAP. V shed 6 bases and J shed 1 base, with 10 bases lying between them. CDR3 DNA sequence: TGTGCTAGTGGCCTGGACACGTCCTACGAGCAGTACTTC. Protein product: CASGLDTSYEQYF. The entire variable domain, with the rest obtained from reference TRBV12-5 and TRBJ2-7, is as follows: DARVTQTPRHKVTEMGQEVTMRCQPILGHNTVFWYRQTMMQGLELLAYFRNRAPLDDSGMPKDRFSAEMPDATLATLKIQPSEPRDSAVYFCASGLDTSYEQYFGPGTRLTVT.

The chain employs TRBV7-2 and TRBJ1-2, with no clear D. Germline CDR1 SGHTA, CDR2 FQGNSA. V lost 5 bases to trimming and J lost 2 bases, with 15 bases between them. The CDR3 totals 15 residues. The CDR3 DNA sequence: TGTGCCAGCAGCGAGGGATCTTATACGAACTATGGCTACACCTTC. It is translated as CASSEGSYTNYGYTF.

The CDR3 loop is CASSVGQLSTNEKLFF. CDR3 bases: TGCGCCAGCAGCGTGGGACAGCTATCAACTAATGAAAAACTGTTTTTT. The chain employs TRBV5-1 and TRBJ1-4; TRBD1 agrees at 7 bases. The CDR3 totals 16 residues. The ends lost 4 bases at V and 0 bases at J; junction bases unmatched: 6. CDR1 and CDR2 (germline): SGHRS, YFSETQ.

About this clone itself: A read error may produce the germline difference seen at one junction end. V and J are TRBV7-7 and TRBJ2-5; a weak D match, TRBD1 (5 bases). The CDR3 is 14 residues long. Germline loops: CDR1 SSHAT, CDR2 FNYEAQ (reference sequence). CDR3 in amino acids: CASSLNPQGETQYF. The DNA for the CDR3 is TGTGCTAGCAGCTTAAATCCTCAGGGTGAGACCCAGTACTTC. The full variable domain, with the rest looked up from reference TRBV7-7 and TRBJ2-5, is GAGVSQSPRYKVTKRGQDVTLRCDPISSHATLYWYQQALGQGPEFLTYFNYEAQPDKSGLPSDRFSAERPEGSISTLTIQRTEQRDSAMYRCASSLNPQGETQYFGPGTRLLVL.

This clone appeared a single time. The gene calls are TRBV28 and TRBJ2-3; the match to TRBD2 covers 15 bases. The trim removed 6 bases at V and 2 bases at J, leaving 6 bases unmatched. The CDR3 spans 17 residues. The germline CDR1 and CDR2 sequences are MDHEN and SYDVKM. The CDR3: CASRDGLAGGVTDTQYF. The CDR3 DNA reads TGTGCCAGCAGGGACGGACTAGCGGGAGGGGTCACAGATACGCAGTATTTT.

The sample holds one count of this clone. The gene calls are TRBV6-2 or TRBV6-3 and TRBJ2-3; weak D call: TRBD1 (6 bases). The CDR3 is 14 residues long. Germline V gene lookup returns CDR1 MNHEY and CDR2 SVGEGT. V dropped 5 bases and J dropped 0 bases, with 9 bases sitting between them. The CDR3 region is CASSDRPSTDTQYF. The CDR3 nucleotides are TGTGCCAGCAGTGACAGGCCTAGCACAGATACGCAGTATTTT.

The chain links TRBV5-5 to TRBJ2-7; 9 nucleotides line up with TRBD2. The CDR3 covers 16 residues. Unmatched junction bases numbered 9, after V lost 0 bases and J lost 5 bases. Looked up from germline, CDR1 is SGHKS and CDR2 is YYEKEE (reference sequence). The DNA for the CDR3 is TGTGCCAGCAGCTTGGAGGTAGCGGGAGTAGGTAACGAGCAGTACTTC. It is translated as CASSLEVAGVGNEQYF.

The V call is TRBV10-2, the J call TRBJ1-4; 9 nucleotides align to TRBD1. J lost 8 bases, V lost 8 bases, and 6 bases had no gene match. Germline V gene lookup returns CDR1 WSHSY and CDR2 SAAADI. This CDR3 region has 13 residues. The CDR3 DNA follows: TGCGCCAGCCGCCGGGACAGGGCGGAAAAACTGTTTTTT. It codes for CASRRDRAEKLFF.

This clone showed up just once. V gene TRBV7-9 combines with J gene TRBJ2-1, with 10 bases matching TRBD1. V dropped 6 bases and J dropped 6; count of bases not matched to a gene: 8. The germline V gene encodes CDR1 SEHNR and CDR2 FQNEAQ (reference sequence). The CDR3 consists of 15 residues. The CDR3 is CASSYPGTGANEQFF. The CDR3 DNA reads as TGTGCCAGCAGTTACCCCGGGACAGGGGCCAATGAGCAGTTCTTC.

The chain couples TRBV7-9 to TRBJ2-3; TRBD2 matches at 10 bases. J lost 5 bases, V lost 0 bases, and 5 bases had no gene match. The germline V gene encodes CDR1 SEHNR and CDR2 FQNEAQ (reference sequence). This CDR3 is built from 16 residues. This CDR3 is CASSLATGLAKDTQYF. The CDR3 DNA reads TGTGCCAGCAGCTTAGCGACGGGACTAGCGAAAGATACGCAGTATTTT.

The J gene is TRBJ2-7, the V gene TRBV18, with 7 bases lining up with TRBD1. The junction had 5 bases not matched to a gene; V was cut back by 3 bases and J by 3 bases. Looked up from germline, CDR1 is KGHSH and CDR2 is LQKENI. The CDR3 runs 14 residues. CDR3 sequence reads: CASSPRQGRYEQYF. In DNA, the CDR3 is TGTGCCAGCTCACCGCGACAGGGACGCTACGAGCAGTACTTC.

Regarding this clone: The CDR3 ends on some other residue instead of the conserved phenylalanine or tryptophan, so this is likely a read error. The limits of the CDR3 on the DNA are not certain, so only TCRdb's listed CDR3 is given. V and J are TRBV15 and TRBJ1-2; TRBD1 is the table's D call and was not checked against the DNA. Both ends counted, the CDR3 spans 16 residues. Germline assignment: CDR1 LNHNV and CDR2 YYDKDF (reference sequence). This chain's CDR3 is CATSRGNPRDRLLISC.

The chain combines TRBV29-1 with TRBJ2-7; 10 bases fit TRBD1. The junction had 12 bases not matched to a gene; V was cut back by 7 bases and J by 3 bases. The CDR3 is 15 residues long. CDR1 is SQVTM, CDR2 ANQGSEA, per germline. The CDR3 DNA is TGCAGCGCCGGCGGGGACAGGGGCCTAGTCTACGAGCAGTACTTC. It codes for CSAGGDRGLVYEQYF.